These T cell receptor beta chains were read from a single sample in a study of blood T cells in healthy people across ages. TCRdb re-called the 5' RACE reads through MiXCR, storing one row per CDR3 protein. This sample has approximately 770,000 distinct CDR3 sequences, with roughly 60% found just once. Material for sequencing was blood. These receptors all come from a man younger than 40 in good health. Each CDR3 is given with its conserved first and last residue. The D gene is left open where the match is weak. Size values are once, few and many counts, or a class for expanded clones, and some rows have none.

CASRDYTEAFF	TGTGCCAGCAGGGACTACACTGAAGCTTTCTTT	TRBV6-2/TRBV6-3	TRBJ1-1	.	once
CATFNRTSGRDNEQFF	TGTGCCACCTTCAACCGGACTAGCGGGAGGGACAATGAGCAGTTCTTC	TRBV4-2	TRBJ2-1	TRBD2	.
CASSLRQRGTYEQYF	TGTGCCAGCAGCCTCCGCCAGCGGGGTACCTACGAGCAGTACTTC	TRBV7-2	TRBJ2-7	TRBD2	.
CASGRDRDYNEQFF	TGTGCCAGCGGTAGGGACAGGGATTACAATGAGCAGTTCTTC	TRBV7-2	TRBJ2-1	TRBD1	.
CASSQVLAGLPSNEQFF	TGCGCCAGCAGCCAAGTACTAGCGGGCCTACCGTCAAATGAGCAGTTCTTC	TRBV4-1	TRBJ2-1	TRBD2	.
CASSQTESNYGYTF	TGTGCCAGCAGCCAAACAGAATCTAACTATGGCTACACCTTC	TRBV3-1	TRBJ1-2	.	once
CTSSSTGQGYTF	TGTACCAGCAGCTCAACTGGACAGGGCTACACCTTC	TRBV7-2	TRBJ1-2	.	once
CAGSESGYEQYF	TGTGCCGGCAGTGAATCGGGGTACGAGCAGTACTTC	TRBV25-1	TRBJ2-7	.	.
CSAPRAGVPYEQYF	TGCAGTGCTCCCAGAGCGGGAGTTCCCTACGAGCAGTACTTC	TRBV20-1	TRBJ2-7	TRBD2	.
CASIMRGTDTQYF	TGTGCCAGCATTATGAGGGGCACAGATACGCAGTATTTT	TRBV7-2	TRBJ2-3	.	.
CSARDSSGSSYNEQFF	TGCAGTGCTAGAGATTCTAGCGGGAGCTCCTACAATGAGCAGTTCTTC	TRBV20-1	TRBJ2-1	TRBD2	once
CSVEILKEGTQYF	TGCAGCGTTGAAATACTGAAAGAGGGGACCCAGTACTTC	TRBV29-1	TRBJ2-5	.	few
CASSRTSPPRDTQYF	TGTGCCAGCAGTCGGACATCACCACCCCGAGATACGCAGTATTTT	TRBV6-5	TRBJ2-3	.	.
CSARDSLQDGAGQYF	TGCAGTGCTAGAGATTCCCTTCAAGACGGGGCCGGGCAGTACTTC	TRBV20-1	TRBJ2-7	.	.
CSAGLETGGTEAFF	TGCAGTGCTGGGCTCGAGACAGGGGGCACTGAAGCTTTCTTT	TRBV20-1	TRBJ1-1	TRBD1	few
CASSVVPAGEQFF	TGTGCCAGCAGCGTAGTGCCGGCTGGTGAGCAGTTCTTC	TRBV9	TRBJ2-1	.	.
CSAQGLAGGVLAKNIQYF	TGCAGTGCTCAGGGACTAGCGGGAGGCGTACTAGCCAAAAACATTCAGTACTTC	TRBV20-1	TRBJ2-4	TRBD2	once
CSASSPGGTDTQYF	TGCAGTGCTAGTAGCCCAGGGGGCACAGATACGCAGTATTTT	TRBV20-1	TRBJ2-3	.	.
CASSRVKEQYF	TGTGCCAGCAGTCGGGTGAAAGAGCAGTACTTC	TRBV28	TRBJ2-7	.	.
CASSVAADNEQYF	TGTGCCAGCAGCGTAGCTGCAGACAATGAGCAGTACTTC	TRBV9	TRBJ2-5	.	.
CASSPSGGSGEQYF	TGTGCCAGCAGCCCTAGCGGGGGCTCTGGCGAGCAGTACTTC	TRBV3-1	TRBJ2-7	TRBD2	.
CASSQGQAGGYNEQFF	TGCGCCAGCAGCCAAGGTCAGGCGGGGGGCTACAATGAGCAGTTCTTC	TRBV4-1	TRBJ2-1	TRBD2	few
CASRIGVPRETQYF	TGCGCCAGCAGAATAGGGGTCCCCAGGGAGACCCAGTACTTC	TRBV5-1	TRBJ2-5	.	.
CASSERTGNTEAFF	TGTGCCAGCAGTGAAAGGACAGGGAACACTGAAGCTTTCTTT	TRBV2	TRBJ1-1	TRBD1	.
CSARDPLVSYEQYF	TGCAGTGCTAGAGATCCTCTGGTCTCCTACGAGCAGTACTTC	TRBV20-1	TRBJ2-7	.	few
CASSVGGPAWGEQYF	TGTGCCAGCAGCGTCGGCGGACCGGCGTGGGGTGAGCAGTACTTC	TRBV3-1	TRBJ2-7	.	.
CASRKLQHIQYF	TGTGCCAGCAGGAAATTACAGCACATTCAGTACTTC	TRBV11-2	TRBJ2-4	.	.
CASRGMGQATNQPQHF	TGTGCCAGCAGGGGCATGGGACAGGCAACCAATCAGCCCCAGCATTTT	TRBV6-7	TRBJ1-5	TRBD1	.
CASQTGIQETQYF	TGTGCCAGTCAGACCGGGATTCAAGAGACCCAGTACTTC	TRBV25-1	TRBJ2-5	.	.
CASSSAVDSGANVLTF	TGTGCCAGCAGCTCGGCCGTTGACTCTGGGGCCAACGTCCTGACTTTC	TRBV7-2	TRBJ2-6	.	.
CASTEGGELNIQYF	TGTGCCAGCACCGAAGGAGGGGAACTAAACATTCAGTACTTC	TRBV2	TRBJ2-4	.	.
CASSVEGSGISNEQFF	TGTGCCAGCAGCGTAGAGGGCAGCGGGATAAGCAATGAGCAGTTCTTC	TRBV9	TRBJ2-1	TRBD2	.
CASSFGGSRQGRHGDTQYF	TGTGCCAGCAGCTTTGGCGGGAGTCGACAGGGGCGCCACGGGGATACGCAGTATTTT	TRBV7-2	TRBJ2-3	.	.
CASSPQRSGANVLTF	TGTGCCAGCAGTCCACAGCGCTCTGGGGCCAACGTCCTGACTTTC	TRBV27	TRBJ2-6	.	.
CSARDSNRVRDTYNEQFF	TGCAGTGCTAGAGATTCGAACCGCGTTCGTGACACCTACAATGAGCAGTTCTTC	TRBV20-1	TRBJ2-1	.	.
CASGPTGHPETQYF	TGCGCCAGCGGGCCCACAGGGCACCCAGAGACCCAGTACTTC	TRBV5-1	TRBJ2-5	.	few
CASSQVSHHNYGYTF	TGCGCCAGCAGCCAAGTGTCACACCATAACTATGGCTACACCTTC	TRBV4-3	TRBJ1-2	.	.
CSARLAGNNEQFF	TGCAGTGCACGTCTCGCAGGGAACAATGAGCAGTTCTTC	TRBV29-1	TRBJ2-1	.	.
CSASLNEKLFF	TGCAGTGCTAGCCTTAATGAAAAACTGTTTTTT	TRBV20-1	TRBJ1-4	.	.
CASRGGRDEQYF	TGTGCCAGCAGGGGGGGCCGGGACGAGCAGTACTTC	TRBV28	TRBJ2-7	.	once
CASSSSRDQPQHF	TGTGCCAGCAGCTCCTCGAGAGATCAGCCCCAGCATTTT	TRBV6-6	TRBJ1-5	.	.
CASSQDISGETYNSPLHF	TGCGCCAGCAGCCAAGATATTTCGGGGGAGACCTATAATTCACCCCTCCACTTT	TRBV4-1	TRBJ1-6	.	.